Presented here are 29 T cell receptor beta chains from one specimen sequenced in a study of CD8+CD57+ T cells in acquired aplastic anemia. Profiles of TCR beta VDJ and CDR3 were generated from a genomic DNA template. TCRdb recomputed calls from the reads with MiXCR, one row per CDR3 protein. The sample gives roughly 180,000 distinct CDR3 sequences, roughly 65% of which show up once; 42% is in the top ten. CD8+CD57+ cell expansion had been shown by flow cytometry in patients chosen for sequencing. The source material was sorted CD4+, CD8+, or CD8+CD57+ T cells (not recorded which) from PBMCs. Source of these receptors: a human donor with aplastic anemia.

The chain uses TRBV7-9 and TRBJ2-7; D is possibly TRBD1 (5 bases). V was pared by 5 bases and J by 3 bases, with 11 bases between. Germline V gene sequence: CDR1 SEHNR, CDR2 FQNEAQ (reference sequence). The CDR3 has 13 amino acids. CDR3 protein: CASSQSGNYEQYF. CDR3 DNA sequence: TGTGCCAGCAGCCAATCAGGGAACTACGAGCAGTACTTC.

The CDR3 loop reads CASSVEGRSTDTQYF. CDR3 DNA sequence: TGTGCCAGCAGCGTAGAGGGGCGGTCCACAGATACGCAGTATTTT. This chain links TRBV9 with TRBJ2-3, with a possible D match to TRBD1 (5 bases). The CDR3 runs 15 residues. V was cut by 0 bases and J by 2 bases, with 10 bases left in between. Germline V gene sequence: CDR1 SGDLS, CDR2 YYNGEE.

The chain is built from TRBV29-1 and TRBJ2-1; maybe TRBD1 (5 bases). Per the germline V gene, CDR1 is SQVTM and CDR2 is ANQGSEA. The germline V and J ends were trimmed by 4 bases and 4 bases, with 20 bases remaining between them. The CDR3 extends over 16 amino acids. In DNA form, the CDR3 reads TGCAGCGTTGTGGAATCTGATAGGGGAACTTACAATGAGCAGTTCTTC. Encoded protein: CSVVESDRGTYNEQFF.

In DNA form, the CDR3 reads TGTGCCACCAGTGAAACGGGGGGAGTGAGTTACAATGAGCAGTTCTTC. Its protein is CATSETGGVSYNEQFF. This rearrangement joins TRBV24-1 to TRBJ2-1; 7 positions agree with TRBD2. The V gene end was trimmed by 4 bases and the J gene end by 4 bases; junction bases not matched to a gene: 9. Looked up from germline, CDR1 is KGHDR and CDR2 is SFDVKD. CDR3 size: 16 residues.

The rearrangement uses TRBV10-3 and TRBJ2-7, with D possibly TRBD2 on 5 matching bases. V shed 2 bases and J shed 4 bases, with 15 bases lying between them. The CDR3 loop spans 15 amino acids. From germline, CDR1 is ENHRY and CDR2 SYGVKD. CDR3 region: CAISEGRRPSYEQYF. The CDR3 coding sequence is TGTGCCATCAGTGAGGGCCGGAGGCCGTCTTACGAGCAGTACTTC.

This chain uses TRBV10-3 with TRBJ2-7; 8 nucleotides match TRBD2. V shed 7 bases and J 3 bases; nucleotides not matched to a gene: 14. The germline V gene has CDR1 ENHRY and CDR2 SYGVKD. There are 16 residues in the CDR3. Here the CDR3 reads CAITKTGSGDHYEQYF. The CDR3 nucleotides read TGTGCCATCACCAAAACAGGTAGCGGGGACCACTACGAGCAGTACTTC.

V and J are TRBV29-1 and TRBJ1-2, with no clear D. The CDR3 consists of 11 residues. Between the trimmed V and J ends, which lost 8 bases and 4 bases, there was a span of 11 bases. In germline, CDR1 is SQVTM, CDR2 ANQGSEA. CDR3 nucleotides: TGCAGCTTCTGGACGCTCTATGGCTACACCTTC. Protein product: CSFWTLYGYTF.

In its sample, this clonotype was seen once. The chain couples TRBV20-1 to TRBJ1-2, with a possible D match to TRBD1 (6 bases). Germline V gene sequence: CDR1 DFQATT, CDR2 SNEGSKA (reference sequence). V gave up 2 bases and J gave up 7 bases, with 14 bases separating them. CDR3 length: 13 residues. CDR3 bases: TGCAGTGCTAGATCCGCACAGGGAGGTGGCTACACCTTC. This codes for CSARSAQGGGYTF.

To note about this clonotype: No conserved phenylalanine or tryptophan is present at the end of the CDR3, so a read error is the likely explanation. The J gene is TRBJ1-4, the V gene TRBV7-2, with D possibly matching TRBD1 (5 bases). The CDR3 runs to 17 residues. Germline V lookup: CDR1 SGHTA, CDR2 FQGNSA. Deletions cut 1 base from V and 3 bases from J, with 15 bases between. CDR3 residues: CASSLVGRVHANEKLFC. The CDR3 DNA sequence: TGTGCCAGCAGCTTAGTAGGCAGGGTGCATGCTAATGAAAAACTGTTTTGT.

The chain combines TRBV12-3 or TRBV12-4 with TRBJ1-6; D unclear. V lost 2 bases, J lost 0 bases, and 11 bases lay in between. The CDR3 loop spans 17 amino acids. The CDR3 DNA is TGTGCCAGCAGTTTAAGGCAGGCCAACTCCTATAATTCACCCCTCCACTTT. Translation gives CASSLRQANSYNSPLHF.

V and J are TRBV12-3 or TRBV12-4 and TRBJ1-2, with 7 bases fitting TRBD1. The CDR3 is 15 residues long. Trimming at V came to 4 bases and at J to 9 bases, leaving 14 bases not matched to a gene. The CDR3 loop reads CASSSPPNQGDSYTF. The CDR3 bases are TGTGCCAGCAGTTCACCGCCGAACCAGGGGGATAGCTACACCTTC.

CDR3 loop: CASSIQFMDEQYF. CDR3 DNA: TGTGCCAGTAGTATCCAATTTATGGACGAGCAGTACTTC. The J gene is TRBJ2-7, the V gene TRBV19; D remains ambiguous. The CDR3 contains 13 residues. V shed 3 bases and J shed 5 bases, with 11 bases lying between them. Germline V gives CDR1 LNHDA, CDR2 SQIVND (reference sequence).

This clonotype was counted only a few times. The CDR3 coding sequence is TGCAGCGCCTTGACAGGGGGATCCTACGAGCAGTACTTC. Its protein is CSALTGGSYEQYF. This sequence joins TRBV29-1 and TRBJ2-7; 9 nucleotides match TRBD1. V shed 7 bases, J shed 1 base, and the junction held 5 bases outside the gene matches. This CDR3 contains 13 residues. Looked up from germline, CDR1 is SQVTM and CDR2 is ANQGSEA.

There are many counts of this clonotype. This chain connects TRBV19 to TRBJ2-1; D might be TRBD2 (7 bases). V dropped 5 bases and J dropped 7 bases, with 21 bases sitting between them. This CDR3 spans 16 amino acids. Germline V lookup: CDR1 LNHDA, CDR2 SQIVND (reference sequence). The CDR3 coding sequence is TGTGCCAGTAGTCTCGAACCGGGGGGCCCTCGGAATGAGCAGTTCTTC. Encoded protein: CASSLEPGGPRNEQFF.

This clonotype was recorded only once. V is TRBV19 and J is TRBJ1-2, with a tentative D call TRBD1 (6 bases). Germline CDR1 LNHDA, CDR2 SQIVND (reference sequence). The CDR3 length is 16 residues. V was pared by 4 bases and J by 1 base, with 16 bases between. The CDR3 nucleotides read TGTGCCAGTAGTACCAGTCCAGGGGACCATAACTATGGCTACACCTTC. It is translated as CASSTSPGDHNYGYTF.

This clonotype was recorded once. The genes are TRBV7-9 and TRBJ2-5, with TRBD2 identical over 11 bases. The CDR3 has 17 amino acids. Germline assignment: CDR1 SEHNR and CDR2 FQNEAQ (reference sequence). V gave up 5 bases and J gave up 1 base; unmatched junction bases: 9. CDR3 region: CASSATSGTVFQETQYF. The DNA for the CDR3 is TGTGCCAGCAGCGCGACTAGCGGGACAGTTTTCCAAGAGACCCAGTACTTC.

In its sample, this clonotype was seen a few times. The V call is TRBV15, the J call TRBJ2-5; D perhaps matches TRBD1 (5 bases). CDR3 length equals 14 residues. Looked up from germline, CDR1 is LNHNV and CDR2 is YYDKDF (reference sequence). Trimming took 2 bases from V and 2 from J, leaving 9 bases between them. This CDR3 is CATSRQGPQETQYF. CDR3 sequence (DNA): TGTGCCACCAGCAGACAGGGCCCGCAAGAGACCCAGTACTTC. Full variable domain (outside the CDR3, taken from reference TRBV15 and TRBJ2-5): DAMVIQNPRYQVTQFGKPVTLSCSQTLNHNVMYWYQQKSSQAPKLLFHYYDKDFNNEADTPDNFQSRRPNTSFCFLDIRSPGLGDTAMYLCATSRQGPQETQYFGPGTRLLVL.

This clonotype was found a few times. Here the CDR3 reads CSAQPTGGGYTF. As DNA, the CDR3 is TGCAGCGCTCAGCCCACAGGGGGAGGCTACACCTTC. The chain has TRBV29-1 and TRBJ1-2; 8 bases line up with TRBD1. The germline CDR1 and CDR2 sequences are SQVTM and ANQGSEA. This CDR3 is built from 12 residues. The V segment lost 7 bases and the J segment 8 bases; nucleotides outside the gene matches: 9.

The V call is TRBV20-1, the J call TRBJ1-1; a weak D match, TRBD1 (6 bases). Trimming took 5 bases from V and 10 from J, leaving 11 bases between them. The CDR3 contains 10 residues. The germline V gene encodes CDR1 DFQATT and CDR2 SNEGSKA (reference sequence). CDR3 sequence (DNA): TGCAGTGCTCTTCAGGGGCGAGCTTTCTTT. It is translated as CSALQGRAFF.

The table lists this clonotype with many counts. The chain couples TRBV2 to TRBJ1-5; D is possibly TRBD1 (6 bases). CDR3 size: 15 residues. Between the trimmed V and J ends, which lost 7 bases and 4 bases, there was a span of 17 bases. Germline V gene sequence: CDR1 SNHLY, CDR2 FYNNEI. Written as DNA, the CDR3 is TGTGCCAGCACCGCCCGGATACAGGGAAATCAGCCCCAGCATTTT. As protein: CASTARIQGNQPQHF. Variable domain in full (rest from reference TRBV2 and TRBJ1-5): EPEVTQTPSHQVTQMGQEVILRCVPISNHLYFYWYRQILGQKVEFLVSFYNNEISEKSEIFDDQFSVERPDGSNFTLKIRSTKLEDSAMYFCASTARIQGNQPQHFGDGTRLSIL.

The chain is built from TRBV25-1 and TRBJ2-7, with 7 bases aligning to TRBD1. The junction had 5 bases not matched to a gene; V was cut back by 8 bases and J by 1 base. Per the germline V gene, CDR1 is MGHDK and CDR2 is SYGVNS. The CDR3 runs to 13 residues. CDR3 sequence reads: CASARQGSYEQYF. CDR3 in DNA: TGTGCCAGCGCTAGACAGGGATCCTACGAGCAGTACTTC.

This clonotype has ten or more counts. CDR3 in amino acids: CASSRNLNTEAFF. DNA for the CDR3: TGTGCCAGCAGCCGCAACCTAAACACTGAAGCTTTCTTT. This chain links TRBV7-6 with TRBJ1-1; no definite D call. The CDR3 sequence is 13 residues long. CDR1 is SGHVS and CDR2 is FNYEAQ in the germline V gene. Between the trimmed V and J ends, which lost 5 bases and 2 bases, there was a span of 9 bases. The variable domain in full, completed from reference TRBV7-6 and TRBJ1-1, reads GAGVSQSPRYKVTKRGQDVALRCDPISGHVSLYWYRQALGQGPEFLTYFNYEAQQDKSGLPNDRFSAERPEGSISTLTIQRTEQRDSAMYRCASSRNLNTEAFFGQGTRLTVV.

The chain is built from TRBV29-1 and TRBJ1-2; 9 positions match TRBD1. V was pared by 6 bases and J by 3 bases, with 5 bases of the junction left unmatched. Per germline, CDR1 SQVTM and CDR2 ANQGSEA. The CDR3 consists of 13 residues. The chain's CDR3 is CSVGTGSYYGYTF. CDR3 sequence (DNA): TGCAGCGTCGGGACAGGGTCATACTATGGCTACACCTTC.

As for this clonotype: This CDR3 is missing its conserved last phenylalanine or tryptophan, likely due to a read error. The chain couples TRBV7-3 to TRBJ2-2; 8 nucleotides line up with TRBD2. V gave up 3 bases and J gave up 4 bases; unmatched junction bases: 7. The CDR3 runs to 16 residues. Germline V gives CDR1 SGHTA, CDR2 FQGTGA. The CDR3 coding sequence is TGTGCCAGCAGCTTGAAGGCGGGGGGTTTCACCGGGGAGCTGTTTTCT. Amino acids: CASSLKAGGFTGELFS.

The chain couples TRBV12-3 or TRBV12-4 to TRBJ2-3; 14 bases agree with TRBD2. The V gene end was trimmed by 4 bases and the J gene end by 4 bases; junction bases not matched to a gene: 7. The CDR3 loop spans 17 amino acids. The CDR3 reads CASSSGLAGVTADTQYF. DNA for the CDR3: TGTGCCAGCAGTTCGGGACTAGCGGGGGTTACCGCAGATACGCAGTATTTT.

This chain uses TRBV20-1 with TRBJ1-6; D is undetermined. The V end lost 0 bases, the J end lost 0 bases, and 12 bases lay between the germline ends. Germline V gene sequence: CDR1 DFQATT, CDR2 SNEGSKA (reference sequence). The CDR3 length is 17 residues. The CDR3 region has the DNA TGCAGTGCTAGAGATCTTGAGAAAAGCTCCTATAATTCACCCCTCCACTTT. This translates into CSARDLEKSSYNSPLHF.

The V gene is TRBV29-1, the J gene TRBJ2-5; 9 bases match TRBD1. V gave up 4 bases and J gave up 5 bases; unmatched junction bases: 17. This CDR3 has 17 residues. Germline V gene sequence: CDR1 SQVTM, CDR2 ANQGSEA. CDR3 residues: CSVVVSPGQGLWETQYF. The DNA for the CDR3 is TGCAGCGTTGTTGTGTCACCGGGACAGGGACTGTGGGAGACCCAGTACTTC.

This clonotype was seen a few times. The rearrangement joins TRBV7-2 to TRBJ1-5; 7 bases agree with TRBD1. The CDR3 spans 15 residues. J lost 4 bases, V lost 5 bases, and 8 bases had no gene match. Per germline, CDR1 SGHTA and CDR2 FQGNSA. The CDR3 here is CASSVTGWDNQPQHF. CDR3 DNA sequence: TGTGCCAGCAGCGTGACAGGGTGGGATAATCAGCCCCAGCATTTT.

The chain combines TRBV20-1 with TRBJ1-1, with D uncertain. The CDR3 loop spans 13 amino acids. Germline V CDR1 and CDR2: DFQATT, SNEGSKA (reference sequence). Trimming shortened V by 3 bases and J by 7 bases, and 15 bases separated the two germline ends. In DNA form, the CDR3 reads TGCAGTGCTAGGTTGAGGGAGCGGGATGAAGCTTTCTTT. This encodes CSARLRERDEAFF.